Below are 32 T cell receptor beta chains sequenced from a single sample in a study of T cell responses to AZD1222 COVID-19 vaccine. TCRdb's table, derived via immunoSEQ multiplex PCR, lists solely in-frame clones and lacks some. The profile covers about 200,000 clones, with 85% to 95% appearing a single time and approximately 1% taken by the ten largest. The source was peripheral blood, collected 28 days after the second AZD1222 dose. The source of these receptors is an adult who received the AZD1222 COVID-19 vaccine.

In DNA, the CDR3 is TGTGCCAGCAGCTTCAGTATGAACTATGGCTACACCTTC. This translates into CASSFSMNYGYTF. The chain carries TRBV7-2 and TRBJ1-2; D gene uncertain. This CDR3 spans 13 amino acids. CDR1 is SGHTA and CDR2 is FQGNSA in the germline V gene. V was pared by 3 bases and J by 2 bases, with 7 bases between.

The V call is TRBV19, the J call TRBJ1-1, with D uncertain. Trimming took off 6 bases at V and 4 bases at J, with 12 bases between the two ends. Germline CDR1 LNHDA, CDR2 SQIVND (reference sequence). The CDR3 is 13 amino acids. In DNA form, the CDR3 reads TGTGCCAGTAGGAGAGGGCCTCGCACTGAAGCTTTCTTT. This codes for CASRRGPRTEAFF.

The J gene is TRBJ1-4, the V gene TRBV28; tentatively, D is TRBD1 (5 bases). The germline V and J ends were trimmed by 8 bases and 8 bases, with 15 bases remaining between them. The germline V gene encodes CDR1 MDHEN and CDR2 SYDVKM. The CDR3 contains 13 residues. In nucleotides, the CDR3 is TGTGCCAGCGGACACGGGACGGTCGAAAAACTGTTTTTT. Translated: CASGHGTVEKLFF. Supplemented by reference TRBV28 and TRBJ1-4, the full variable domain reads DVKVTQSSRYLVKRTGEKVFLECVQDMDHENMFWYRQDPGLGLRLIYFSYDVKMKEKGDIPEGYSVSREKKERFSLILESASTNQTSMYLCASGHGTVEKLFFGSGTQLSVL.

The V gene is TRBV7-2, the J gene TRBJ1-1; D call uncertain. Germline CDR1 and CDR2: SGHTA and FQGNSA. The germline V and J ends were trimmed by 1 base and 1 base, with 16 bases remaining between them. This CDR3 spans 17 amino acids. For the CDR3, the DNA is TGTGCCAGCAGCTTAGACTCCTTCACCGGACGGAACACTGAAGCTTTCTTT. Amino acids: CASSLDSFTGRNTEAFF.

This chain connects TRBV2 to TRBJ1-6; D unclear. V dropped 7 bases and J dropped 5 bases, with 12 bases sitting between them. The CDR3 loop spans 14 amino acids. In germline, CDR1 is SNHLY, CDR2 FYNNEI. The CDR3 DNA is TGTGCCAGCACCGAGAGGGTGCATAATTCACCCCTCCACTTT. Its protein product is CASTERVHNSPLHF.

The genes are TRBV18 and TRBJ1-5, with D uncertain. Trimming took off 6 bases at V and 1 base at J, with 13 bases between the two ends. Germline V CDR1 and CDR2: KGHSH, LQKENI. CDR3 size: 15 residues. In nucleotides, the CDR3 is TGTGCCAGCTCCATAGGGAGGGTAAGCAATCAGCCCCAGCATTTT. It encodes CASSIGRVSNQPQHF.

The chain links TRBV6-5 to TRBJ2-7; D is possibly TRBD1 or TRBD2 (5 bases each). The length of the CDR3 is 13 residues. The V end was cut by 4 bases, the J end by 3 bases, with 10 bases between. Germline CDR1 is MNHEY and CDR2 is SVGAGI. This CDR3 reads CASSSTGGYEQYF. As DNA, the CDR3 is TGTGCCAGCAGTTCGACTGGGGGCTACGAGCAGTACTTC.

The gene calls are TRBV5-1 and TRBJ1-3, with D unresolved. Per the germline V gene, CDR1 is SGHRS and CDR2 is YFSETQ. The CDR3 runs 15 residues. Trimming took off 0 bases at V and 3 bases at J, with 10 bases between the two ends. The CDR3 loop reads CASSLDRGGGNTIYF. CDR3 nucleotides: TGCGCCAGCAGCTTGGACCGGGGAGGTGGAAACACCATATATTTT.

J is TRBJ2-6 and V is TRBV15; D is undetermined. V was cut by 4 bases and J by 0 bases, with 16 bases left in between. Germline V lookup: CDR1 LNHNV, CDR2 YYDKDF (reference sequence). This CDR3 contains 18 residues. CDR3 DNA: TGTGCCACCAGCATGGAAGTAGTGACCCGCTCTGGGGCCAACGTCCTGACTTTC. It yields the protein CATSMEVVTRSGANVLTF.

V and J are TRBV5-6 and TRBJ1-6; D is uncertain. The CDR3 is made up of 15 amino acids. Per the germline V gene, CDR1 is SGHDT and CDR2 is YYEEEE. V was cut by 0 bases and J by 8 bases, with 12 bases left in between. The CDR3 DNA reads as TGTGCCAGCAGCTTGGATCGGGGTGGATATTCACCCCTCCACTTT. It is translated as CASSLDRGGYSPLHF. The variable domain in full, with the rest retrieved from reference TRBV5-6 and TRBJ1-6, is DAGVTQSPTHLIKTRGQQVTLRCSPKSGHDTVSWYQQALGQGPQFIFQYYEEEERQRGNFPDRFSGHQFPNYSSELNVNALLLGDSALYLCASSLDRGGYSPLHFGNGTRLTVT.

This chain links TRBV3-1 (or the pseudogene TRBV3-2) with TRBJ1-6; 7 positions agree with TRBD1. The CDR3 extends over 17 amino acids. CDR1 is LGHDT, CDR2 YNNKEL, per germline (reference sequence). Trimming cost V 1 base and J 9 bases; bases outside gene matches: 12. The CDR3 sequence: CASSQVSSGGVGSPLHF. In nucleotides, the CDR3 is TGTGCCAGCAGCCAAGTGTCGTCAGGGGGAGTCGGTTCACCCCTCCACTTT.

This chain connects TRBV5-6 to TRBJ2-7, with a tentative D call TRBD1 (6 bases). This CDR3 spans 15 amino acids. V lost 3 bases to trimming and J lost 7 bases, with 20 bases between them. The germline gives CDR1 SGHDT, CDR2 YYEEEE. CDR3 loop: CASSYLRASRGEQYF. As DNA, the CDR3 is TGTGCCAGCAGCTATCTCCGGGCATCCAGGGGAGAGCAGTACTTC.

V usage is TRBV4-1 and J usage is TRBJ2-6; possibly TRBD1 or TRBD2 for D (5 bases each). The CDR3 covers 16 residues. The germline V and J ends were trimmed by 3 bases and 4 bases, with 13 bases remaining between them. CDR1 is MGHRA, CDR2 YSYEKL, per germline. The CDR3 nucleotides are TGCGCCAGCAGCCAGCCGAGAGGGGACGGGGCCAACGTCCTGACTTTC. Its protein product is CASSQPRGDGANVLTF.

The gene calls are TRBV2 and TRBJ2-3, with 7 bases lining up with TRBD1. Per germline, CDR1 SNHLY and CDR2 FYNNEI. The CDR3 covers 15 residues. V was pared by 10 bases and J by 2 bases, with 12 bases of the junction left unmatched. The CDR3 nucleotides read TGTGCCAAGTCCTCCGCCGGGACAGCCACAGATACGCAGTATTTT. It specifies CAKSSAGTATDTQYF.

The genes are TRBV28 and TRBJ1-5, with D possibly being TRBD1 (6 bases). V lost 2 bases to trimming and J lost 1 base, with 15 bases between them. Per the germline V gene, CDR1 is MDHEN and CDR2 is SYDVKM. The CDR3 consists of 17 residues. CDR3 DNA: TGTGCCAGCAGTTTACTCTCACAGGGCAGAAGCAATCAGCCCCAGCATTTT. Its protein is CASSLLSQGRSNQPQHF.

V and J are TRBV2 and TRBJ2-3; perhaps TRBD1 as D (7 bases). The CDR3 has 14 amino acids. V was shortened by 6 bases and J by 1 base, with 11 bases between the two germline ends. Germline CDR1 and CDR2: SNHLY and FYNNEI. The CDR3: CASRVRGGTDTQYF. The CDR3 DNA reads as TGTGCCAGCAGAGTCAGGGGGGGCACAGATACGCAGTATTTT.

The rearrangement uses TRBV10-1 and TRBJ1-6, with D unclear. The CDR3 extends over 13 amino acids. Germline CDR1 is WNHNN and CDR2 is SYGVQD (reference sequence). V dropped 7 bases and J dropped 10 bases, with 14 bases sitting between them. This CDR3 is CASKENGPSPLHF. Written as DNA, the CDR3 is TGCGCCAGCAAGGAGAACGGCCCGTCACCCCTCCACTTT.

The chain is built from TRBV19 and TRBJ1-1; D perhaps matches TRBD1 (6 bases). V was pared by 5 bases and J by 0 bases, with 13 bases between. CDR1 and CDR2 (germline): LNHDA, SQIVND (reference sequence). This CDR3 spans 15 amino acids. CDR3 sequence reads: CASSFPGQLNTEAFF. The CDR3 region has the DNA TGTGCCAGTAGTTTTCCAGGACAGCTGAACACTGAAGCTTTCTTT.

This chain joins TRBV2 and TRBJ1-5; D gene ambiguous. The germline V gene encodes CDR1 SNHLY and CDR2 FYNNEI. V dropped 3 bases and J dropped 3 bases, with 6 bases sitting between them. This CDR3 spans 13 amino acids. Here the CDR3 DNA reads TGTGCCAGCAGTGAGAATACCAATCAGCCCCAGCATTTT. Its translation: CASSENTNQPQHF.

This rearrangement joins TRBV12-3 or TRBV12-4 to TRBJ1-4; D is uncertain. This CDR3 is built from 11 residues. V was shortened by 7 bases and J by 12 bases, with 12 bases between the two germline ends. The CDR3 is CASKLDGQLFF. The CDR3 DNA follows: TGTGCCAGCAAACTAGACGGGCAACTGTTTTTT.

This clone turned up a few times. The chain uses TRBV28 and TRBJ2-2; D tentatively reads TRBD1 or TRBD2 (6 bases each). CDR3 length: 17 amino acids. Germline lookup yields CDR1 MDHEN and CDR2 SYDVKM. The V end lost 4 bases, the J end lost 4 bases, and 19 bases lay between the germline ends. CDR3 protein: CASSSPSGGRGTGELFF. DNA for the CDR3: TGTGCCAGCAGTTCCCCATCCGGGGGCAGGGGCACCGGGGAGCTGTTTTTT.

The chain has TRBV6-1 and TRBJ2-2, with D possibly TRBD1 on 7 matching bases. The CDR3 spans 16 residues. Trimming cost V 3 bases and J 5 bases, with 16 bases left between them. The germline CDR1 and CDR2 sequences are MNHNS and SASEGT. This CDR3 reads CASSDGLQGGTGELFF. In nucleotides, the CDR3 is TGTGCCAGCAGTGACGGATTGCAGGGGGGAACCGGGGAGCTGTTTTTT.

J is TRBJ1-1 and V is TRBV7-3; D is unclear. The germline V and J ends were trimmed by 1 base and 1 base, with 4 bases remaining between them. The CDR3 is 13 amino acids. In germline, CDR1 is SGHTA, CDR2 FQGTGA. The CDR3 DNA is TGTGCCAGCAGCTTAAAACGGAACACTGAAGCTTTCTTT. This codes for CASSLKRNTEAFF.

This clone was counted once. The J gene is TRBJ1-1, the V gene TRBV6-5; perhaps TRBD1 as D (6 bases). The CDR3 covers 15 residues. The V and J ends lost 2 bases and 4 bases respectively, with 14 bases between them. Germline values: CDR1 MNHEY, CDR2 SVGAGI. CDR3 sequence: CASSYRFGGGTEAFF. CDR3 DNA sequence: TGTGCCAGCAGTTACCGGTTCGGGGGCGGCACTGAAGCTTTCTTT.

CDR3 sequence reads: CAWSVKAGGAGELFF. The CDR3 region has the DNA TGTGCCTGGAGTGTAAAAGCGGGGGGTGCCGGGGAGCTGTTTTTT. The chain recombines TRBV30 with TRBJ2-2; 9 bases map to TRBD2. Germline V lookup: CDR1 GTSNPN, CDR2 SVGIG (reference sequence). This CDR3 has 15 residues. V shed 0 bases and J 6 bases; nucleotides not matched to a gene: 5.

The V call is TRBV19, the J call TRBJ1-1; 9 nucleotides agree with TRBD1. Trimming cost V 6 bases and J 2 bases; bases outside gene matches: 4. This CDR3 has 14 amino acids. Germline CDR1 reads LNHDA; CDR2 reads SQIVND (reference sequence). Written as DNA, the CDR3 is TGTGCCAGTAGAGGACAGGGGTTTAACACTGAAGCTTTCTTT. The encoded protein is CASRGQGFNTEAFF.

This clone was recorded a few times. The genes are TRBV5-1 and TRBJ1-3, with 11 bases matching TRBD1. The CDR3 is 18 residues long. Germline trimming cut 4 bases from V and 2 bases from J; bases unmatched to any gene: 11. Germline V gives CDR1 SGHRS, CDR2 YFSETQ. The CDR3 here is CASSPGGTGGAPGNTIYF. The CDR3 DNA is TGCGCCAGCAGCCCTGGCGGGACAGGGGGAGCTCCTGGAAACACCATATATTTT.

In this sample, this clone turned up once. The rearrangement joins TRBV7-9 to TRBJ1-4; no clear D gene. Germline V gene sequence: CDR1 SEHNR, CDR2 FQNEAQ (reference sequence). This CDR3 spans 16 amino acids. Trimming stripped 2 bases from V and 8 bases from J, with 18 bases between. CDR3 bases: TGTGCCAGCAGCTTAACCGATGGGGTTTTGAAGGAAAAACTGTTTTTT. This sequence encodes CASSLTDGVLKEKLFF.

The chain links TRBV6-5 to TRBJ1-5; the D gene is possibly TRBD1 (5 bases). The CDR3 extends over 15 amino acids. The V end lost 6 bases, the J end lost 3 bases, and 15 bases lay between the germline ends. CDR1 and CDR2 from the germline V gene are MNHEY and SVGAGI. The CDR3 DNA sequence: TGTGCCAGCAGCGACGATAGGGGTGTCAATCAGCCCCAGCATTTT. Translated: CASSDDRGVNQPQHF.

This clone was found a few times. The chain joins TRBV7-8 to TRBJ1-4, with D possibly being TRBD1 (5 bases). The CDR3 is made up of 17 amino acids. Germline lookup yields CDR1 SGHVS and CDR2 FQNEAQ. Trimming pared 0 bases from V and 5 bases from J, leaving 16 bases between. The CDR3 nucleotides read TGTGCCAGCAGCTTAGCGAGCCCGGGACGTATGAATGAAAAACTGTTTTTT. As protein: CASSLASPGRMNEKLFF.

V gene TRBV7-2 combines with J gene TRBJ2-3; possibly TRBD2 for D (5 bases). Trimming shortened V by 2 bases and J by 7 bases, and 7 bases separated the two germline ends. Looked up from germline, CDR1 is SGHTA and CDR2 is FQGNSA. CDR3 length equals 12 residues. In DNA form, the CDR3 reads TGTGCCAGCAGCTTAACGGGGAATACGCAGTATTTT. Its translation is CASSLTGNTQYF.

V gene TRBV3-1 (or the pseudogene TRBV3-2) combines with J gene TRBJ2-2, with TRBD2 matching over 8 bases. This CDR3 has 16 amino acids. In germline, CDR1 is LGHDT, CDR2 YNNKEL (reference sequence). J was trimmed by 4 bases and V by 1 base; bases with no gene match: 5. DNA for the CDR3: TGTGCCAGCAGCCAAGGGGTTAGCGGGGTCACCGGGGAGCTGTTTTTT. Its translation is CASSQGVSGVTGELFF.